The T cell receptor (beta chain) under discussion was sequenced for a study of blood T cell repertoires in COVID-19. About the study: Samples came from the United States, Italy and Spain, spanning acute and convalescent COVID-19. Nucleic acid was either cDNA or gDNA, and it came from T cells, B-cell-depleted T cells, or PBMCs.

Per the original methods: Amplifying reference gene primers gave estimates of nucleated cell counts. Using immunoSEQ multiplex PCR, the repertoire was profiled, and TCRdb retains in-frame clones only, with some absent. V and J calls and clone size come straight from that table; D and trimming were deduced from the DNA. The top ten clones hold less than 25% of a sample with roughly 180,000 clones, about nine tenths of them seen once. Trimming removed 0 bases from V and 5 bases from J, with 14 bases in between. Germline CDR1 and CDR2: SGHRS and YFSETQ. The CDR3 runs to 15 residues. The chain links TRBV5-1 to TRBJ1-2; unclear D gene. The sequence derives from a man in his 70s with active or convalescent COVID-19. Sequencing was performed on peripheral blood. The CDR3 loop reads CASSLARPSEYGYTF. CDR3 coding DNA: TGCGCCAGCAGCTTGGCCCGCCCAAGCGAATATGGCTACACCTTC.